The 31 T cell receptor beta chains below were found in one sample sequenced in a study of blood T cells in healthy people across ages. Sample-barcoded 5' priming and a J-beta primer mix drove a second PCR of roughly 7 to 11 cycles. MiXCR, applied by TCRdb to the 5' RACE reads, yields one record per CDR3 protein. This sample yields almost 550,000 distinct CDR3 sequences, of which around 24% are seen a single time; just under 9% belongs to the top ten. These records were also assigned to another study, of T cells of mothers and their children.

The sample consisted of blood. The receptors stem from a boy between 10 and 17 years old in good health.

V usage is TRBV4-2 and J usage is TRBJ2-3, with TRBD2 matching over 10 bases. J lost 5 bases, V lost 3 bases, and 8 bases had no gene match. Per germline, CDR1 LGHNA and CDR2 YNFKEQ. The CDR3 has 16 residues. The CDR3 DNA is TGTGCCAGCAGCCAGGCTGAGGTAGCGGGAGGAGATACGCAGTATTTT. Amino acid sequence: CASSQAEVAGGDTQYF.

This clonotype came up a few times. The chain couples TRBV9 to TRBJ1-1; TRBD1 might be the D (5 bases). The CDR3 sequence is 16 residues long. The V end was cut by 0 bases, the J end by 3 bases, with 15 bases between. CDR1 SGDLS and CDR2 YYNGEE come from the germline V gene. The CDR3 sequence: CASSVGGTPFDTEAFF. CDR3 in DNA: TGTGCCAGCAGCGTAGGGGGGACTCCGTTCGACACTGAAGCTTTCTTT.

This clonotype was counted a few times. The chain has TRBV11-1 and TRBJ1-1; no definite D call. Trimming stripped 1 base from V and 3 bases from J, with 12 bases between. Germline V lookup: CDR1 SGHAT, CDR2 FQDESV (reference sequence). The CDR3 consists of 15 residues. Here the CDR3 reads CASSLEYLADTEAFF. The DNA of the CDR3 is TGTGCCAGCAGCTTAGAATACCTCGCGGACACTGAAGCTTTCTTT.

This chain joins TRBV20-1 and TRBJ1-5; no clear D gene. The germline V gene encodes CDR1 DFQATT and CDR2 SNEGSKA (reference sequence). This CDR3 is 14 amino acids long. V was cut by 2 bases and J by 4 bases, with 12 bases left in between. The CDR3 reads CSARYRGSNQPQHF. CDR3 sequence (DNA): TGCAGTGCTAGATACAGAGGGTCGAATCAGCCCCAGCATTTT.

To note about this clonotype: A read error may explain this, as a much larger clone is one base away. The gene calls are TRBV7-2 and TRBJ2-3; D remains ambiguous. Germline V gene sequence: CDR1 SGHTA, CDR2 FQGNSA. The CDR3 totals 13 residues. Trimming took off 3 bases at V and 4 bases at J, with 8 bases between the two ends. CDR3 sequence: CASSFTGADTQYF. CDR3 nucleotides: TGTGCCAGCAGCTTTACGGGCGCAGATACGCAGTATTTT.

This clonotype was detected only a few times. This chain links TRBV5-1 with TRBJ2-1; 8 bases agree with TRBD1. V gave up 1 base and J gave up 8 bases; unmatched junction bases: 8. There are 15 residues in the CDR3. CDR1 is SGHRS and CDR2 is YFSETQ in the germline V gene. CDR3 region: CASSLMSGGFHEQFF. CDR3 DNA: TGCGCCAGCAGCTTGATGTCAGGGGGCTTTCATGAGCAGTTCTTC.

This chain uses TRBV20-1 with TRBJ2-7; TRBD2 matches at 10 bases. The CDR3 is 14 residues long. V shed 3 bases and J 5 bases; nucleotides not matched to a gene: 7. Germline V lookup: CDR1 DFQATT, CDR2 SNEGSKA (reference sequence). The DNA of the CDR3 is TGCAGTGCTAGTTTCCTAGCGGGAGTGCACGAGCAGTACTTC. It is translated as CSASFLAGVHEQYF.

The V and J genes are TRBV10-3 and TRBJ2-5; the D is unclear. The J call may be faulty, since TRBJ2-1 better matches the DNA end. Looked up from germline, CDR1 is ENHRY and CDR2 is SYGVKD. This CDR3 spans 14 amino acids. The CDR3 bases are TGTGCCATCAGTGCAGACAACTGGTACAATGAGCAGTTCTTC. Amino acid sequence: CAISADNWYNEQFF.

This clonotype was counted only a few times. V and J are TRBV4-3 and TRBJ2-3; D call uncertain. This CDR3 has 14 amino acids. The V and J ends lost 4 bases and 1 base respectively, with 9 bases between them. Germline CDR1 LGHNA, CDR2 YSLEER. The chain's CDR3 is CASSLPARTDTQYF. The CDR3, as DNA: TGCGCCAGCAGCCTCCCGGCCCGCACAGATACGCAGTATTTT.

J is TRBJ1-1 and V is TRBV29-1, with D unresolved. V lost 5 bases and J 5 bases, leaving 15 bases between the germline ends. This CDR3 contains 13 residues. CDR1 and CDR2 from the germline V gene are SQVTM and ANQGSEA. This CDR3 reads CSVLLTSLTEAFF. CDR3 coding DNA: TGCAGCGTTCTTCTGACCTCGTTAACTGAAGCTTTCTTT. Full variable domain (remainder filled in from reference TRBV29-1 and TRBJ1-1): SAVISQKPSRDICQRGTSLTIQCQVDSQVTMMFWYRQQPGQSLTLIATANQGSEATYESGFVIDKFPISRPNLTFSTLTVSNMSPEDSSIYLCSVLLTSLTEAFFGQGTRLTVV.

The chain recombines TRBV6-2 or TRBV6-3 with TRBJ2-2; the match to TRBD2 covers 13 bases. Germline CDR1 is MNHEY and CDR2 is SVGEGT. This CDR3 is 18 amino acids long. V was clipped by 6 bases and J by 1 base; unmatched bases: 8. CDR3 region: CASSRPGLAGLNTGELFF. In nucleotides, the CDR3 is TGTGCCAGCAGCCGCCCGGGACTAGCGGGGTTGAACACCGGGGAGCTGTTTTTT.

The chain has TRBV2 and TRBJ1-5, with 7 bases matching TRBD1. CDR1 is SNHLY and CDR2 is FYNNEI in the germline V gene. The CDR3 loop spans 14 amino acids. V lost 6 bases and J lost 1; bases outside the gene matches: 3. CDR3: CASRETGSNQPQHF. For the CDR3, the DNA is TGTGCCAGCAGGGAGACAGGGAGCAATCAGCCCCAGCATTTT. The full variable domain, its missing parts supplied by reference TRBV2 and TRBJ1-5, is EPEVTQTPSHQVTQMGQEVILRCVPISNHLYFYWYRQILGQKVEFLVSFYNNEISEKSEIFDDQFSVERPDGSNFTLKIRSTKLEDSAMYFCASRETGSNQPQHFGDGTRLSIL.

In its sample, this clonotype was seen many times. This rearrangement joins TRBV10-3 to TRBJ1-1; 8 bases are a match to TRBD1. Germline trimming cut 6 bases from V and 4 bases from J; bases unmatched to any gene: 7. The CDR3 sequence is 14 residues long. CDR1 is ENHRY, CDR2 SYGVKD, per germline. The CDR3 DNA reads TGTGCCATCAGCGTGGGACAGGCGGCCACTGAAGCTTTCTTT. Protein sequence: CAISVGQAATEAFF.

In its sample, this clonotype was seen a few times. The chain is built from TRBV5-1 and TRBJ1-6; D is possibly TRBD1 (5 bases). V gave up 1 base and J gave up 7 bases, with 15 bases separating them. CDR1 and CDR2 from the germline V gene are SGHRS and YFSETQ. The CDR3 loop spans 16 amino acids. The CDR3 loop reads CASSLLLDSLNSPLHF. Written as DNA, the CDR3 is TGCGCCAGCAGCTTGCTTCTCGACAGTTTGAATTCACCCCTCCACTTT.

The chain links TRBV4-1 to TRBJ2-4, with D possibly called TRBD1 or TRBD2 (5 bases each). Deletions cut 5 bases from V and 0 bases from J, with 23 bases between. CDR1 and CDR2 from the germline V gene are MGHRA and YSYEKL. The CDR3 extends over 19 amino acids. The CDR3 loop reads CASSSFGTLEGVAKNIQYF. The CDR3, as DNA: TGCGCCAGCAGCTCTTTCGGGACCCTCGAAGGGGTAGCCAAAAACATTCAGTACTTC.

The J gene is TRBJ2-1, the V gene TRBV7-2; 7 bases align to TRBD2. The V gene end was trimmed by 5 bases and the J gene end by 4 bases; junction bases not matched to a gene: 8. Germline CDR1 is SGHTA and CDR2 is FQGNSA. The CDR3 is made up of 15 amino acids. The CDR3 here is CASSVSGTNYNEQFF. Written as DNA, the CDR3 is TGTGCCAGCAGCGTCAGCGGGACTAATTACAATGAGCAGTTCTTC.

V gene TRBV18 combines with J gene TRBJ2-7; D call uncertain. The CDR3 runs to 12 residues. The germline V gene encodes CDR1 KGHSH and CDR2 LQKENI. The V and J ends lost 3 bases and 2 bases respectively, with 5 bases between them. CDR3 nucleotides: TGTGCCAGCTCACCCCAGGCCTACGAGCAGTACTTC. Protein: CASSPQAYEQYF.

This clonotype has a handful of counts. The CDR3 sequence is CSGGTGLNTGELFF. The CDR3 coding sequence is TGCAGCGGGGGGACAGGTCTAAACACCGGGGAGCTGTTTTTT. The V gene is TRBV29-1, the J gene TRBJ2-2, with 8 bases aligning to TRBD1. Trimming removed 7 bases from V and 2 bases from J; junction bases left unmatched: 6. This CDR3 region has 14 residues. Germline loops: CDR1 SQVTM, CDR2 ANQGSEA.

The V gene is TRBV27, the J gene TRBJ2-7; D possibly corresponds to TRBD1 (5 bases). The J call may be wrong; the DNA end is better matched by TRBJ2-1. The CDR3 runs to 15 residues. Germline V gene data show CDR1 as MNHEY and CDR2 as SMNVEV (reference sequence). CDR3 sequence (DNA): TGTGCCAGCATCTCGGACACGGGTGTTCGTGGTGAGCAGTTCTTC. Its translation is CASISDTGVRGEQFF.

The rearrangement links TRBV10-3 to TRBJ2-2, with D maybe TRBD1 (5 bases). V lost 3 bases to trimming and J lost 2 bases, with 10 bases between them. The CDR3 sequence is 15 residues long. Germline CDR1 and CDR2: ENHRY and SYGVKD. The CDR3 is CAISDSRGNTGELFF. Written as DNA, the CDR3 is TGTGCCATCAGTGATTCAAGGGGCAACACCGGGGAGCTGTTTTTT.

The V and J genes are TRBV28 and TRBJ2-4; TRBD1 agrees at 7 bases. This CDR3 contains 21 residues. The J segment lost 6 bases and the V segment lost 2 bases, leaving 25 bases of the junction unmatched. The germline V gene has CDR1 MDHEN and CDR2 SYDVKM. The CDR3 DNA reads TGTGCCAGCAGTTTAGTAGTAGGGACAGCCAGTTATTCCAACCTGAGAAACATTCAGTACTTC. As protein: CASSLVVGTASYSNLRNIQYF.

The chain uses TRBV12-3 or TRBV12-4 and TRBJ2-2; D might be TRBD2 (5 bases). The CDR3 has 16 amino acids. V was clipped by 10 bases and J by 0 bases, with 18 bases between them. CDR3 residues: CATRKSGTANTGELFF. CDR3 coding DNA: TGTGCCACCAGGAAGTCGGGAACGGCGAACACCGGGGAGCTGTTTTTT.

The V call is TRBV2, the J call TRBJ1-3; D unclear. CDR1 is SNHLY, CDR2 FYNNEI, per germline. This CDR3 spans 14 amino acids. The V end was cut by 4 bases, the J end by 4 bases, with 11 bases between. CDR3 protein: CASSAGQAGNTIYF. As DNA, the CDR3 is TGTGCCAGCAGTGCCGGGCAGGCAGGAAACACCATATATTTT.

V and J are TRBV6-5 and TRBJ2-5; 8 nucleotides align to TRBD2. The germline V gene has CDR1 MNHEY and CDR2 SVGAGI. The CDR3 totals 15 residues. Losses at the gene ends were 3 bases for V and 0 bases for J; bases not matched to a gene: 3. The CDR3 sequence: CASSYASGYQETQYF. Here the CDR3 DNA reads TGTGCCAGCAGTTATGCTAGCGGGTACCAAGAGACCCAGTACTTC.

The J gene is TRBJ2-5, the V gene TRBV14; D not certain. The germline CDR1 and CDR2 sequences are SGHDN and FVKESK. CDR3 length equals 16 residues. Trimming removed 0 bases at V and 2 bases at J, with 13 bases between. CDR3: CASSQDNSLLQETQYF. The CDR3 DNA sequence: TGTGCCAGCAGCCAAGATAATAGCCTCCTTCAAGAGACCCAGTACTTC.

This clonotype has at least ten counts. For the CDR3, the DNA is TGTGCCAGCAGCTATGTCGGAGGGGGAGAGACCCAGTACTTC. It encodes CASSYVGGGETQYF. The genes are TRBV7-9 and TRBJ2-5; the D call may be TRBD1 or TRBD2 (6 bases each). This CDR3 is 14 amino acids long. CDR1 SEHNR and CDR2 FQNEAQ come from the germline V gene (reference sequence). V was shortened by 4 bases and J by 4 bases, with 13 bases between the two germline ends.

This clonotype was observed a handful of times. The V and J genes are TRBV7-9 and TRBJ2-5; D not certain. The V and J ends lost 2 bases and 3 bases respectively, with 7 bases between them. From germline, CDR1 is SEHNR and CDR2 FQNEAQ (reference sequence). There are 13 residues in the CDR3. The CDR3 bases are TGTGCCAGCAGCTTATTGTCAGAAGAGACCCAGTACTTC. This translates into CASSLLSEETQYF.

This clonotype came up a few times. CDR3: CATLSRAGYEETQYF. As DNA, the CDR3 is TGTGCCACCTTGTCGCGGGCGGGATATGAGGAGACCCAGTACTTC. The gene calls are TRBV28 and TRBJ2-5; TRBD2 is a possible D gene (6 bases). With 10 bases removed from V and 5 bases from J, the gap between germline ends came to 23 bases. Germline V gene sequence: CDR1 MDHEN, CDR2 SYDVKM. The CDR3 is 15 amino acids.

The chain uses TRBV28 and TRBJ2-2, with TRBD2 as a possible D gene (6 bases). Trimming took 8 bases from V and 6 from J, leaving 25 bases between them. Germline V gives CDR1 MDHEN, CDR2 SYDVKM. The CDR3 runs 17 residues. CDR3 amino acids: CASSRRLELALAGELFF. Here the CDR3 DNA reads TGTGCCAGCTCACGCCGCCTGGAACTAGCTTTGGCCGGGGAGCTGTTTTTT. Drawing the rest from reference TRBV28 and TRBJ2-2, the complete variable domain is DVKVTQSSRYLVKRTGEKVFLECVQDMDHENMFWYRQDPGLGLRLIYFSYDVKMKEKGDIPEGYSVSREKKERFSLILESASTNQTSMYLCASSRRLELALAGELFFGEGSRLTVL.

This clonotype was counted only a few times. V is TRBV15 and J is TRBJ2-1, with 8 bases that match TRBD1. The CDR3 is 18 amino acids. Germline V gene sequence: CDR1 LNHNV, CDR2 YYDKDF (reference sequence). Trimming took 2 bases from V and 0 from J; bases not matched to a gene: 9. CDR3 residues: CATSRSYRTGSSYNEQFF. CDR3 nucleotides: TGTGCCACCAGCAGAAGCTACCGGACAGGGAGCTCCTACAATGAGCAGTTCTTC.

Note on this clonotype: A read error is likely, as this CDR3 ends without the conserved phenylalanine or tryptophan. The V call is TRBV29-1, the J call TRBJ1-2; 9 positions agree with TRBD1. The J segment lost 3 bases and the V segment lost 6 bases, leaving 5 bases of the junction unmatched. From germline, CDR1 is SQVTM and CDR2 ANQGSEA. The CDR3 has 13 residues. The CDR3 DNA sequence: TGCAGCGTCTCGGGACAGGGCCACTATGGCTACACCCTC. It yields the protein CSVSGQGHYGYTL.